This entry lists 2 T cell receptor beta chains sequenced from one sample in a study of T cells after somatic rescue of genetic block. Generated by immunoSEQ multiplex PCR, the TCRdb table keeps only in-frame clones and is missing some. The sample carries roughly 15,000 clones, roughly 78% recorded once. The sequencing input was peripheral blood mononuclear cells (PBMCs). The receptors were sampled from a boy younger than 18.

This chain links TRBV5-6 with TRBJ2-3; 12 nucleotides line up with TRBD1. The CDR3 is made up of 15 amino acids. J gave up 2 bases and V 3 bases, and 1 base lay outside the gene matches. The germline V gene encodes CDR1 SGHDT and CDR2 YYEEEE. CDR3 protein: CASSWGQGATDTQYF. CDR3 DNA sequence: TGTGCCAGCAGCTGGGGACAGGGGGCCACAGATACGCAGTATTTT.

The sample holds a few counts of this clone. This sample also contains other DNA sequences that code for the same CDR3. The chain is built from TRBV18 and TRBJ2-5; the D is unclear. V lost 6 bases and J 0 bases, leaving 5 bases between the germline ends. From germline, CDR1 is KGHSH and CDR2 LQKENI. There are 12 residues in the CDR3. The CDR3 DNA reads TGTGCCAGCTCCCGATACCAAGAGACCCAGTACTTC. Its translation: CASSRYQETQYF.